This T cell receptor beta chain was retrieved from a study of cytomegalovirus exposure and HLA in healthy donors (dated by TCRdb to the late 2010s). With respect to the entire study: An earlier analysis of 587 of the donors reported over 250 Gb of sequence data and 95 million to 140 million unique TCR beta sequences obtained from about 170 million T cells. Around 320 gigabases of sequencing data and some 85 million unique TCR sequences were included in an early release covering over 600 HLA-typed donors. The genetic ancestry cluster associated with self-reported Caucasian donors included about 81% of the roughly 410 genotyped donors. The aim of the study was to test whether cataloging public T cell receptors could identify signatures of past pathogen exposure. The study used immunosequencing to profile the T cell repertoires of 670 or so subjects and linked those repertoires to cytomegalovirus serostatus. In addition to the first cohort of 666 subjects, a separate validation cohort of over 90 different subjects was used. High-throughput TCR immunosequencing, statistical association of individual TCRs with disease status, and machine learning were combined to predict cytomegalovirus infection status. A later analysis re-analyzed previously published TCR beta repertoires from hundreds of donors and added high-resolution HLA genotyping to study TCR occurrence patterns. In the later analysis, no new phenotypic data were used to find candidate immune exposures; instead, reliance was placed on TCR beta sequences and their occurrence across donors. An earlier analysis of some 600 of the donors applied high-throughput TCR beta sequencing to assess whether each TCR beta V gene segment acted as functional or pseudogenic. Donor age, sex, ethnicity and CMV serostatus were compiled together with the repertoire data. A later genetic analysis took genome-wide SNP genotypes for about 65% of the 666 donors and used that subset as a discovery cohort. Every repertoire in the discovery cohort had been generated on one and the same sequencing platform. HLA typing included class I and class II loci at four-digit resolution. Typing coverage differed by locus: A, B, C, DRB1 and DQB1 were typed in roughly 620-630 donors, DQA1 in about 500, DPA1 in 600 to 610, and DPB1 in 400 to 480. Because of strong linkage in the cohort, roughly five DR-DQ haplotypes were treated as single units for association and clustering. Across around 400 genotyped donors of the cohort, an average of about 240,000 unique TCR beta nucleotide sequences per donor were sequenced, and around 19% of those sequences were non-productive. The research as a whole found: In this cohort, only TCR beta chains were sequenced, and detectable features were limited by the absence of alpha or paired-chain data. A further reported finding was that TCR beta sequences accurately predicted the HLA-A and HLA-B alleles for most subjects in the first cohort. According to a later genetic analysis, donors in an Asian-associated ancestry cluster had fewer N-insertions in productive TCRs than the approximately 670-donor mean. According to a later analysis, parvovirus B19, influenza, CMV and Epstein-Barr virus appeared linked to several top co-occurrence clusters. The authors suggested that the approach could potentially be extended to other disease states and immunological phenotypes. According to a later analysis, most CMV-associated TCR beta chains appeared to be HLA-restricted, and the HLA associations seemed to be driven largely by CMV exposure. Because HLA typing was missing for some donors at each locus, association tests included only the typed subset. In a later genetic analysis, a missense DCLRE1C variant was associated with V-gene and J-gene trimming of TCR beta chains, and the association was replicated in an independent cohort. A later analysis associated 15,000 or so TCR beta sequences with specific HLA alleles at a false discovery rate of 0.05. In both the original and validation cohorts, the classifier was reported to diagnose cytomegalovirus status with high specificity and sensitivity. A total of about 180 TCR beta chains were listed by the study as associated with cytomegalovirus. A few of the identified cytomegalovirus-associated TCR beta chains were confirmed in vitro to be specific for cytomegalovirus antigens. Assigning TCR associations to individual alleles was difficult when HLA alleles, especially DR and DQ, strongly co-occurred. In a later analysis, HLA-associated TCR beta chains showed more clonal expansion and lower generation probabilities than non-associated chains that were equally common. An earlier analysis of some 590 of the donors showed that most TCR beta V segments appeared in productive rearrangements either about 87% or about 30% of the time, which broadly matched IMGT annotations. Across donors, most TCR sequences were observed very rarely, whereas some public TCRs were present in many individuals. Because counts were too low, about 15 rarely observed V segments, including chromosome 9 orphons, were left out of the earlier analysis of some 640 of the donors. Immune exposure information for the cohort was limited to CMV serostatus. Linkage disequilibrium might explain the correlated functional status among segregating V segments, but an unknown experimental factor could not be excluded. A cluster of highly shared sequence variants was judged likely to be a technical artifact of the sequencing pipeline. The 87-base-pair reads could not distinguish some IMGT-functional V segments, including TRBV6-2 and TRBV6-3, so those segments were excluded. According to a later analysis, TCR association rates differed among HLA loci, with DRB1 alleles showing the most associated TCRs and HLA-C alleles showing the fewest. Roughly uniform sequencing depth across donors was assumed in presence/absence analyses, although this assumption may not hold.

Via the germline V gene (reference sequence), CDR1 is SGHNT and CDR2 YYREEE. Trimming leaves V shorter by 0 bases and J shorter by 6 bases, with the junction holding 6 bases beyond the gene matches. Measured from the cysteine to the phenylalanine, the CDR3 is 15 residues long. Only the CDR3 part of the read is kept: 45 bases, read in frame from the first base. On this clone: Its antigen is not yet known. Within one base of it there is no much larger clone, and no base qualities were kept.

Libraries were built with the immunoSEQ multiplex PCR assay. A mixture of 60 forward primers for TCR Vbeta segments and 13 reverse primers for TCR Jbeta segments was used in the multiplex PCR. A multiplex PCR assay on genomic DNA amplified the CDR3 region of rearranged TCR beta genes. The Illumina HiSeq System was used to sequence the amplified TCR beta libraries as 87-base-pair reads. In the original analysis: A later analysis tallied 75 million to 85 million unique TCR beta chains across the 666 repertoires, and around 9.9 million of those chains were shared by two or more donors. Raw reads were error-corrected and collapsed into unique sequences by a nearest-neighbor algorithm in which closely related sequences were merged to remove PCR and sequencing errors. To assign V, D and J gene segments, CDR3 sequences were aligned to IMGT reference sequences. For a sequence to be retained, a match of at least six nucleotides was required to both a V gene segment and a J gene segment. Rearrangements were called productive when the CDR3 lacked stop codons and stayed in frame with V and J; all others were non-productive. Following IMGT convention, CDR3 was defined as the stretch from the second conserved V-encoded cysteine up to the conserved J-encoded phenylalanine. In an earlier analysis of more than 550 of the donors, sequences lacking an unambiguous match to a single V gene segment were excluded. In an earlier analysis of some 590 of the donors, a V segment was called functional when productive rearrangements were above 56.7%, and segregating when the standard deviation between donors exceeded 5%. A statistical classification framework was built for diagnosing cytomegalovirus status from the catalog of TCR beta chain sequences. In a later analysis, V and J genes were assigned by comparing TCR nucleotide sequences against IMGT/GENE-DB human TR gene sequences. The TCRdist pipeline was used in a later analysis to assign CDR3 sequences and most-parsimonious VDJ recombination scenarios. In a later analysis, each TCR beta chain was defined by its CDR3 amino acid sequence together with its V-gene family, and reads lacking a unique V-gene family were excluded. To address suspected cross-contamination and a sequencing artifact, a later analysis removed around 600 highly shared, low-generation-probability nucleotide sequences. In a later analysis, a clonal expansion index for each public chain was calculated from normalized within-repertoire ranks of inferred template counts. A later analysis computed generation probabilities with a VDJ recombination model fitted to out-of-frame rearrangements, and checked the results against IGoR. A later analysis scored TCR-TCR, TCR-HLA and TCR-CMV co-occurrence with hypergeometric tests, applying a repertoire-size bias correction to TCR pairs. A later analysis estimated false discovery rates by permuting HLA or CMV assignments 20 times. A later analysis grouped co-occurring TCRs with DBSCAN, adding TCRdist sequence similarity when clustering within HLA-allele-positive subsets. Repertoires with fewer than 30,000 or more than 120,000 public chains were left out of co-occurrence clustering, as were about 5 repertoires with anomalous nucleotide sharing. In its TCRdb copy, this immuneACCESS table keeps in-frame sequences only and misses some clones. Where compared with another copy, unresolved V genes explain less than half of these, and the others have no known cause. V and J calls plus clone size are reproduced from that table; the DNA served to infer D and trimming. The sample profile shows 100,000 to 150,000 clones; over 75% of them were found once. The ten largest clones capture over 4.5% of the sample.

The cohort was made up of approximately 670 healthy bone marrow donors. Cohort members were all nominally healthy when sampled, although unrecorded immune exposures were likely present. The donor tested CMV seropositive, placing the donor among the approximately 290 seropositive members of the cohort. Every donor gave a peripheral blood sample, and the peripheral blood mononuclear cells from that sample were used for TCR beta sequencing. Genomic DNA was extracted from the blood cell samples with the Qiagen DNeasy Blood Extraction Kit. What was sequenced was PBMCs. This clonotype originated in a woman in her forties in good health and CMV-seropositive. The chain links TRBV5-4 with TRBJ1-2; 9 junctional bases match TRBD1. CDR3 reads: CASSLVDRGGDGYTF. The DNA sequence is TGTGCCAGCAGCTTGGTGGACAGGGGTGGGGATGGCTACACCTTC. Reference TRBV5-4 and TRBJ1-2 proteins supply the regions before and after the CDR3; the full variable domain is: ETGVTQSPTHLIKTRGQQVTLRCSSQSGHNTVSWYQQALGQGPQFIFQYYREEENGRGNFPPRFSGLQFPNYSSELNVNALELDDSALYLCASSLVDRGGDGYTFGSGTRLTVV.